The 20 T cell receptor beta chains below come from one sample, sequenced in a study of cytomegalovirus exposure and HLA in healthy donors. In the PCR, 60 Vbeta and 13 Jbeta primers were used. The protocol was immunoSEQ multiplex PCR, while the TCRdb copy is restricted to in-frame clones and leaves out a portion. The data hold some 70,000 clones, with about four fifths observed a single time. Sequencing used PBMCs. The receptors come from a woman aged 50 to 60 in good health and CMV-seronegative.

V usage is TRBV6-1 and J usage is TRBJ2-7; tentatively, D is TRBD1 or TRBD2 (5 bases each). Trimming stripped 6 bases from V and 0 bases from J, with 15 bases between. The CDR3 has 15 residues. The germline V gene has CDR1 MNHNS and CDR2 SASEGT. DNA of the CDR3: TGTGCCAGCAGCGCTAGCTTAGGGGACTCCTACGAGCAGTACGTC. Translation gives CASSASLGDSYEQYV.

The table lists this clone with a count of one. V gene TRBV5-1 combines with J gene TRBJ2-2; tentatively, D is TRBD2 (6 bases). Germline V gene lookup returns CDR1 SGHRS and CDR2 YFSETQ. This CDR3 contains 16 residues. With 5 bases removed from V and 4 bases from J, the gap between germline ends came to 18 bases. CDR3 bases: TGCGCCAGCAGTACATACCCGGAAGCGGGCACCGGGGAGCTGTTTTTT. Its protein product is CASSTYPEAGTGELFF.

The chain combines TRBV25-1 with TRBJ1-1, with a tentative D call TRBD1 (6 bases). Germline values: CDR1 MGHDK, CDR2 SYGVNS. The CDR3 contains 14 residues. Trimming took off 7 bases at V and 4 bases at J, with 16 bases between the two ends. The CDR3 here is CASTDDRIVTEAFF. The CDR3 coding sequence is TGTGCCAGCACCGACGACAGGATTGTCACTGAAGCTTTCTTT. Combining the CDR3 with reference TRBV25-1 and TRBJ1-1 gives the whole variable domain EADIYQTPRYLVIGTGKKITLECSQTMGHDKMYWYQQDPGMELHLIHYSYGVNSTEKGDLSSESTVSRIRTEHFPLTLESARPSHTSQYLCASTDDRIVTEAFFGQGTRLTVV.

The chain employs TRBV28 and TRBJ1-1; D is possibly TRBD1 (6 bases). The length of the CDR3 is 15 residues. The germline V and J ends were trimmed by 2 bases and 1 base, with 11 bases remaining between them. Germline CDR1 and CDR2: MDHEN and SYDVKM. The CDR3 DNA reads as TGTGCCAGCAGTTTAGGGTTGGACAGGAACACTGAAGCTTTCTTT. Translating it yields CASSLGLDRNTEAFF. The whole variable domain, filled in from reference TRBV28 and TRBJ1-1, reads DVKVTQSSRYLVKRTGEKVFLECVQDMDHENMFWYRQDPGLGLRLIYFSYDVKMKEKGDIPEGYSVSREKKERFSLILESASTNQTSMYLCASSLGLDRNTEAFFGQGTRLTVV.

The CDR3: CASSSGGITEAFF. In DNA, the CDR3 is TGTGCCAGTAGTAGCGGGGGGATCACTGAAGCTTTCTTT. The gene calls are TRBV19 and TRBJ1-1, with a tentative D call TRBD1 (5 bases). The CDR3 contains 13 residues. V was pared by 4 bases and J by 4 bases, with 10 bases between. Germline CDR1 and CDR2: LNHDA and SQIVND (reference sequence).

This chain uses TRBV11-2 with TRBJ1-1, with TRBD1 identical over 7 bases. J lost 7 bases, V lost 5 bases, and 7 bases had no gene match. The CDR3 covers 13 residues. From germline, CDR1 is SGHAT and CDR2 FQNNGV. The DNA of the CDR3 is TGTGCCAGCAGCCCGAGGGACAGTCGTGAAGCTTTCTTT. Translating gives CASSPRDSREAFF.

V and J are TRBV5-1 and TRBJ2-1, with D uncertain. Germline values: CDR1 SGHRS, CDR2 YFSETQ. The CDR3 loop spans 11 amino acids. V lost 1 base to trimming and J lost 9 bases, with 5 bases between them. In DNA, the CDR3 is TGCGCCAGCAGCTTGTCCCGTGAGCAGTTCTTC. This translates into CASSLSREQFF.

The rearrangement uses TRBV5-1 and TRBJ1-3, with D unresolved. This CDR3 has 15 amino acids. Germline CDR1 is SGHRS and CDR2 is YFSETQ. The V gene lost 0 bases and the J gene lost 0 bases, with 7 bases spanning the gap. This CDR3 reads CASSLEASSGNTIYF. CDR3 coding DNA: TGCGCCAGCAGCTTGGAAGCAAGCTCTGGAAACACCATATATTTT. The full variable domain, rest sourced from reference TRBV5-1 and TRBJ1-3, is KAGVTQTPRYLIKTRGQQVTLSCSPISGHRSVSWYQQTPGQGLQFLFEYFSETQRNKGNFPGRFSGRQFSNSRSEMNVSTLELGDSALYLCASSLEASSGNTIYFGEGSWLTVV.

The chain combines TRBV19 with TRBJ2-5; no clear D. CDR3 length: 13 amino acids. CDR1 is LNHDA, CDR2 SQIVND, per germline (reference sequence). Trimming removed 8 bases from V and 0 bases from J, with 10 bases in between. CDR3 DNA sequence: TGTGCCAGTCCCACAGACCACCAAGAGACCCAGTACTTC. It specifies CASPTDHQETQYF.

V and J are TRBV2 and TRBJ1-3; 9 bases agree with TRBD1. Germline V gene data show CDR1 as SNHLY and CDR2 as FYNNEI. V shed 7 bases, J shed 0 bases, and the junction held 10 bases outside the gene matches. The CDR3 covers 17 residues. The CDR3 region has the DNA TGTGCCAGCAAACGGGACAGGGTTGATAGCTCTGGAAACACCATATATTTT. Translated, it gives CASKRDRVDSSGNTIYF. Supplemented by reference TRBV2 and TRBJ1-3, the full variable domain reads EPEVTQTPSHQVTQMGQEVILRCVPISNHLYFYWYRQILGQKVEFLVSFYNNEISEKSEIFDDQFSVERPDGSNFTLKIRSTKLEDSAMYFCASKRDRVDSSGNTIYFGEGSWLTVV.

In this sample, this clone turned up once. The rearrangement uses TRBV29-1 and TRBJ1-2; 8 bases line up with TRBD1. The germline gives CDR1 SQVTM, CDR2 ANQGSEA. The CDR3 is 12 residues long. V was clipped by 6 bases and J by 4 bases; unmatched bases: 4. CDR3 sequence: CSVDTGGYGYTF. The DNA for the CDR3 is TGCAGCGTAGACACAGGGGGCTATGGCTACACCTTC.

In this sample, this clone turned up a few times. The gene calls are TRBV5-4 and TRBJ1-1; D unresolved. The CDR3 contains 12 residues. CDR1 SGHNT and CDR2 YYREEE come from the germline V gene (reference sequence). With 3 bases removed from V and 5 bases from J, the gap between germline ends came to 8 bases. The CDR3 here is CASSSGWTEAFF. The CDR3 DNA reads TGTGCCAGCAGCTCAGGTTGGACTGAAGCTTTCTTT.

This chain connects TRBV7-3 to TRBJ2-3; D perhaps matches TRBD2 (5 bases). V was pared by 10 bases and J by 5 bases, with 22 bases between. The CDR3 consists of 15 residues. The germline CDR1 and CDR2 sequences are SGHTA and FQGTGA. The CDR3 protein is CATSIGGLGGDTQYF. CDR3 nucleotides: TGTGCCACCTCAATCGGCGGGTTGGGTGGAGATACGCAGTATTTT.

V usage is TRBV10-3 and J usage is TRBJ2-3; D is undetermined. Germline V gives CDR1 ENHRY, CDR2 SYGVKD. CDR3 length: 13 residues. V shed 9 bases and J shed 0 bases, with 10 bases lying between them. The DNA for the CDR3 is TGTGCCATACAGAGCTCTAGCACAGATACGCAGTATTTT. This translates into CAIQSSSTDTQYF.

V and J are TRBV19 and TRBJ2-3; TRBD2 agrees at 7 bases. The CDR3 is 14 residues long. Per the germline V gene, CDR1 is LNHDA and CDR2 is SQIVND (reference sequence). J gave up 4 bases and V 3 bases, and 4 bases lay outside the gene matches. CDR3 nucleotide sequence: TGTGCCAGTAGTATTGGGAGGGGCTCAGATACGCAGTATTTT. Amino acids: CASSIGRGSDTQYF.

The J gene is TRBJ1-2, the V gene TRBV2, with TRBD1 matching 10 bases. After removal of 6 bases from V and 9 bases from J, the junction contained 4 bases not matched to a gene. Looked up from germline, CDR1 is SNHLY and CDR2 is FYNNEI. This CDR3 comprises 12 residues. The CDR3 reads CASRTGGISYTF. DNA for the CDR3: TGTGCCAGCAGGACAGGGGGCATAAGCTACACCTTC.

The V gene is TRBV7-2, the J gene TRBJ1-2, with 8 bases aligning to TRBD1. The CDR3 extends over 14 amino acids. J gave up 5 bases and V 5 bases, and 7 bases lay outside the gene matches. CDR1 is SGHTA and CDR2 is FQGNSA in the germline V gene. CDR3 DNA: TGTGCCAGCAGCGCCCAGACAGGGGATTATGGCTACACCTTC. It yields the protein CASSAQTGDYGYTF.

This clone was seen only a few times. The rearrangement uses TRBV28 and TRBJ2-3; no definite D call. This CDR3 spans 14 amino acids. Trimming took 3 bases from V and 2 from J, leaving 9 bases between them. Germline V gene lookup returns CDR1 MDHEN and CDR2 SYDVKM. The CDR3 reads CASSFPGITDTQYF. The CDR3 bases are TGTGCCAGCAGTTTCCCCGGTATCACAGATACGCAGTATTTT.

The chain uses TRBV25-1 and TRBJ2-2; possibly TRBD1 for D (5 bases). This CDR3 region has 16 residues. Germline V gene data show CDR1 as MGHDK and CDR2 as SYGVNS. The V end lost 3 bases, the J end lost 1 base, and 12 bases lay between the germline ends. Written as DNA, the CDR3 is TGTGCCAGCAGTGACCTCCGCAGGGAGAACACCGGGGAGCTGTTTTTT. Translation gives CASSDLRRENTGELFF.

CDR3 in DNA: TGTGCCAGCAGCATAACGCGGGAGGGCTACACCTTC. Amino acid sequence: CASSITREGYTF. This rearrangement joins TRBV7-2 to TRBJ1-2; D remains ambiguous. The V gene lost 5 bases and the J gene lost 8 bases, with 12 bases spanning the gap. The CDR3 contains 12 residues. Looked up from germline, CDR1 is SGHTA and CDR2 is FQGNSA.